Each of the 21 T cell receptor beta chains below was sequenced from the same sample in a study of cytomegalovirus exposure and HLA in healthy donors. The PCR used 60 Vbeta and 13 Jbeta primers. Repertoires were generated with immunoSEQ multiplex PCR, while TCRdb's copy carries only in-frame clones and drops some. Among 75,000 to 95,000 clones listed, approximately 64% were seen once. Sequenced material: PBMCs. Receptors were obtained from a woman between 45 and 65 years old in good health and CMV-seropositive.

CDR3 region: CASSLVETGVTGELFF. The DNA of the CDR3 is TGTGCCAGCAGCTTAGTTGAGACAGGGGTAACCGGGGAGCTGTTTTTT. The V gene is TRBV7-8, the J gene TRBJ2-2, with 8 bases identical to TRBD1. Germline CDR1 and CDR2: SGHVS and FQNEAQ. Losses at the gene ends were 1 base for V and 5 bases for J; bases not matched to a gene: 6. This CDR3 contains 16 residues.

CDR3 in amino acids: CAWSITNTGELFF. The CDR3 nucleotides are TGTGCCTGGAGTATTACGAACACCGGGGAGCTGTTTTTT. The rearrangement links TRBV30 to TRBJ2-2; D is unresolved. Germline loops: CDR1 GTSNPN, CDR2 SVGIG (reference sequence). The CDR3 has 13 amino acids. V lost 2 bases to trimming and J lost 0 bases, with 4 bases between them.

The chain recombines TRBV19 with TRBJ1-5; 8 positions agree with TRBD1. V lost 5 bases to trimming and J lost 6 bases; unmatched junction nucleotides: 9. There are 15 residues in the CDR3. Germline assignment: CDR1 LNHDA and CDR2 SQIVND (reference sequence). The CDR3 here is CASSLPTGVGQPQHF. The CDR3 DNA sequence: TGTGCCAGTAGTCTCCCGACAGGGGTAGGTCAGCCCCAGCATTTT.

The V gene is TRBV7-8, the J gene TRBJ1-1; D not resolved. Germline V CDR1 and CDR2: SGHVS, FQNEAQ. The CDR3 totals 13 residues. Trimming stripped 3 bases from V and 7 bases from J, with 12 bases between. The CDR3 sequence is CASSLAGPREAFF. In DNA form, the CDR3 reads TGTGCCAGCAGCTTGGCGGGTCCTCGTGAAGCTTTCTTT.

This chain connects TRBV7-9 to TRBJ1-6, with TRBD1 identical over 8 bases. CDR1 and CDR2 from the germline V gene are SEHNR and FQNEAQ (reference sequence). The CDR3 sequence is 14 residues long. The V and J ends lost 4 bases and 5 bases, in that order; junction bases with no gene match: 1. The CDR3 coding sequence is TGTGCCAGCAGCTGGGACAGGAATAATTCACCCCTCCACTTT. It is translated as CASSWDRNNSPLHF. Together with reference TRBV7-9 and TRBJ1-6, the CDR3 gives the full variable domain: DTGVSQNPRHKITKRGQNVTFRCDPISEHNRLYWYRQTLGQGPEFLTYFQNEAQLEKSRLLSDRFSAERPKGSFSTLEIQRTEQGDSAMYLCASSWDRNNSPLHFGNGTRLTVT.

The DNA of the CDR3 is TGTGCCAGTAGTAAGGGGGCTGACACTGAAGCTTTCTTT. Its translation: CASSKGADTEAFF. This chain uses TRBV19 with TRBJ1-1; 7 bases agree with TRBD1. V lost 4 bases and J lost 3; bases outside the gene matches: 2. The CDR3 covers 13 residues. From germline, CDR1 is LNHDA and CDR2 SQIVND (reference sequence).

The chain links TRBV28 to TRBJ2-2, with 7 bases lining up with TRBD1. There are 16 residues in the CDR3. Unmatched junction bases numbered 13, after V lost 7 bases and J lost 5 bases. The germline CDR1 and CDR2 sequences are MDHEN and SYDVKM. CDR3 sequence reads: CASTTGTDNWTGELFF. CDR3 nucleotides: TGTGCCAGCACCACCGGGACAGACAACTGGACCGGGGAGCTGTTTTTT.

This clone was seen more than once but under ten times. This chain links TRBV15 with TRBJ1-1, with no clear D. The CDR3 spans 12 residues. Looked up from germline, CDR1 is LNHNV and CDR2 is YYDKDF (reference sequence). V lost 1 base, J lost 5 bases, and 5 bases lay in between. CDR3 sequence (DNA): TGTGCCACCAGCAGAGGAGGGACTGAAGCTTTCTTT. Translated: CATSRGGTEAFF.

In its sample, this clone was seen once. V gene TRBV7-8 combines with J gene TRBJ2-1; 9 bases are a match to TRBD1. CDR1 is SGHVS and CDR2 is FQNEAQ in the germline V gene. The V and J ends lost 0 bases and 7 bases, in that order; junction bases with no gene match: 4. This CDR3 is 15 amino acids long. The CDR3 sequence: CASSLAVTGGNEQFF. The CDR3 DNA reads TGTGCCAGCAGCTTAGCCGTGACAGGGGGTAATGAGCAGTTCTTC. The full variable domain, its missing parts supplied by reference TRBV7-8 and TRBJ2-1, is GAGVSQSPRYKVAKRGQDVALRCDPISGHVSLFWYQQALGQGPEFLTYFQNEAQLDKSGLPSDRFFAERPEGSVSTLKIQRTQQEDSAVYLCASSLAVTGGNEQFFGPGTRLTVL.

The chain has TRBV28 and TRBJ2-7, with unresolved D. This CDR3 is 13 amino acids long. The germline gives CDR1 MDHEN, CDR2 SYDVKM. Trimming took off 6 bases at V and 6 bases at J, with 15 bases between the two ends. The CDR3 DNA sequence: TGTGCCAGCAGCCCGACTGTAATACGCGAGCAGTACTTC. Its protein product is CASSPTVIREQYF.

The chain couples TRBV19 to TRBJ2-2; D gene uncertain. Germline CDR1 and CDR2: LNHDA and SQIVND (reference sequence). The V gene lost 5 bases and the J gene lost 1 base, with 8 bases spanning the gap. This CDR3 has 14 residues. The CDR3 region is CASSLRWNTGELFF. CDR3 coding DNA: TGTGCCAGTAGTCTCCGTTGGAACACCGGGGAGCTGTTTTTT.

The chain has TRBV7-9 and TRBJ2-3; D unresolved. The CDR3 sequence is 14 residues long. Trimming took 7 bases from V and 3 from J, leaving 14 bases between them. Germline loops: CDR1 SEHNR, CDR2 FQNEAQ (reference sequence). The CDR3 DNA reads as TGTGCCAGCACGGTACAGAGCCCTACAGATACGCAGTATTTT. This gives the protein CASTVQSPTDTQYF.

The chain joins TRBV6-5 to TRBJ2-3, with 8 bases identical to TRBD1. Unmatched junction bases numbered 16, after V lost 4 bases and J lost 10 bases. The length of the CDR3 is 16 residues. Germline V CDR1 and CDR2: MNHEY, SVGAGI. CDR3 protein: CASSSGQGLLIRPQYF. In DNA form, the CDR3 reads TGTGCCAGCAGTTCCGGACAGGGACTTTTGATAAGGCCGCAGTATTTT.

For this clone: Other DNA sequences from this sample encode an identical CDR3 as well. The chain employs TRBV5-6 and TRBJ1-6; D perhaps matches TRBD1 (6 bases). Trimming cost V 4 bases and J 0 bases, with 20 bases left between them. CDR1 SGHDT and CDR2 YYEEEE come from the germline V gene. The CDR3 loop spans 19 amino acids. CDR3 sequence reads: CASSPRQALRSSYNSPLHF. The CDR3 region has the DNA TGTGCCAGCAGCCCCCGACAGGCTCTCAGAAGCTCCTATAATTCACCCCTCCACTTT.

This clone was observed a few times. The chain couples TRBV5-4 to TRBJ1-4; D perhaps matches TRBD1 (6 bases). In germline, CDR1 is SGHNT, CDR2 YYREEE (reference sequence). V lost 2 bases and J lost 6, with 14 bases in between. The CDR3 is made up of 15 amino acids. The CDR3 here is CASSFNRAVDEKLFF. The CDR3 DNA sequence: TGTGCCAGCAGCTTCAACAGGGCGGTAGATGAAAAACTGTTTTTT.

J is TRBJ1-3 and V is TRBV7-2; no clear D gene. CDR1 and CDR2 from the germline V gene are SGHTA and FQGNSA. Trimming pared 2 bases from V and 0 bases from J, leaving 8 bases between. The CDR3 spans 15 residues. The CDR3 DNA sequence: TGTGCCAGCAGCTTATGGCAGGCCTCTGGAAACACCATATATTTT. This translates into CASSLWQASGNTIYF.

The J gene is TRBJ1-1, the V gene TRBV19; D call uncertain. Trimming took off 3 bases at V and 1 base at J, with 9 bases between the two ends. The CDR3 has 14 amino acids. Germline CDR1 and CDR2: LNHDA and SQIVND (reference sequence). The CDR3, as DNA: TGTGCCAGTAGTATGGTCCCGGGGAACACTGAAGCTTTCTTT. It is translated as CASSMVPGNTEAFF.

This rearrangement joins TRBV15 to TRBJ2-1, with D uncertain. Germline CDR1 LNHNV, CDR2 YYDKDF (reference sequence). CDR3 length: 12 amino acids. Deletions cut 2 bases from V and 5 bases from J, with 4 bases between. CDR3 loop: CATSRTNNEQFF. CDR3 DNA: TGTGCCACCAGCAGAACAAACAATGAGCAGTTCTTC.

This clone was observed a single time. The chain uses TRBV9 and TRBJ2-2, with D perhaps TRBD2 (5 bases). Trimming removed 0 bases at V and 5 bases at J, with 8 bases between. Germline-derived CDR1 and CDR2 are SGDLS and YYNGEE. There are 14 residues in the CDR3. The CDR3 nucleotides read TGTGCCAGCAGCGTAGAAGGCGGGACCGGGGAGCTGTTTTTT. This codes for CASSVEGGTGELFF. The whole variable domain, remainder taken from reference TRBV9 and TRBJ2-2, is DSGVTQTPKHLITATGQRVTLRCSPRSGDLSVYWYQQSLDQGLQFLIQYYNGEERAKGNILERFSAQQFPDLHSELNLSSLELGDSALYFCASSVEGGTGELFFGEGSRLTVL.

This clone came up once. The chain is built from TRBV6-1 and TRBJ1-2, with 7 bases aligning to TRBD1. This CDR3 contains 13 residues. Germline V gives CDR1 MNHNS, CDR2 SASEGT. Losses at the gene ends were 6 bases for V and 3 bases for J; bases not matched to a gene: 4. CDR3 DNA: TGTGCCAGCAGAACAGGGGTACACTATGGCTACACCTTC. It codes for CASRTGVHYGYTF.

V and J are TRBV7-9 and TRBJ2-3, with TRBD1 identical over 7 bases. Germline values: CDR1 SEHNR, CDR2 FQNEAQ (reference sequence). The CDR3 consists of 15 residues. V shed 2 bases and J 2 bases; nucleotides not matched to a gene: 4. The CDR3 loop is CASSLRDSPTDTQYF. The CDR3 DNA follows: TGTGCCAGCAGCTTAAGGGACAGTCCCACAGATACGCAGTATTTT.